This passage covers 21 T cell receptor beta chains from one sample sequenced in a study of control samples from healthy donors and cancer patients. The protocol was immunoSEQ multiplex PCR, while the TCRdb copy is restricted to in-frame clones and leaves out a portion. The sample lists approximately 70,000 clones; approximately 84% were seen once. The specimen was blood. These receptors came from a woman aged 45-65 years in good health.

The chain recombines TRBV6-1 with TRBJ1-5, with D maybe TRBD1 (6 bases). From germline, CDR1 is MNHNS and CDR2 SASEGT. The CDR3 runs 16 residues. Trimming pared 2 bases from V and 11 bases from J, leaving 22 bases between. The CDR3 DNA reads TGTGCCAGCAGTGAAACAAGGGGGACCCTCCAATCGGCCCAGCATTTT. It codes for CASSETRGTLQSAQHF.

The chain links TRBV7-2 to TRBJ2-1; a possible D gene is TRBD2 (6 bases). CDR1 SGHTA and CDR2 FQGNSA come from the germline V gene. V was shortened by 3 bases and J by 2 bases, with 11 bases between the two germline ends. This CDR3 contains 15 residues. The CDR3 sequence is CASSLLAAAYNEQFF. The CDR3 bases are TGTGCCAGCAGCTTGTTAGCGGCGGCCTACAATGAGCAGTTCTTC.

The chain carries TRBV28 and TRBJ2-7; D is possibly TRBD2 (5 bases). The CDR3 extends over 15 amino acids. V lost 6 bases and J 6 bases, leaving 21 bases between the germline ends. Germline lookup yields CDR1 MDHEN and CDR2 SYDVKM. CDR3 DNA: TGTGCCAGCAGACCCGTACTAGAGGAGGTGCGCGAGCAGTACTTC. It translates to CASRPVLEEVREQYF.

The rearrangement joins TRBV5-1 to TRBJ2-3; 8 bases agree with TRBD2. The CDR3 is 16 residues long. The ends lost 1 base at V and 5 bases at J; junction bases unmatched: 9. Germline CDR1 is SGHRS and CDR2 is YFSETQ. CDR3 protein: CASSLSVGTRGDTQYF. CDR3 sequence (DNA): TGCGCCAGCAGCTTGAGTGTGGGGACTAGAGGAGATACGCAGTATTTT.

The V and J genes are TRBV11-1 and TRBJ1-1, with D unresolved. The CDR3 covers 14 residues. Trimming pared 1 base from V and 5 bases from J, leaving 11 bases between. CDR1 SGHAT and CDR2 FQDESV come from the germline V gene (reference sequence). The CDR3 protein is CASSLGYSGTEAFF. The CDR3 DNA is TGTGCCAGCAGCTTAGGGTATTCAGGAACTGAAGCTTTCTTT.

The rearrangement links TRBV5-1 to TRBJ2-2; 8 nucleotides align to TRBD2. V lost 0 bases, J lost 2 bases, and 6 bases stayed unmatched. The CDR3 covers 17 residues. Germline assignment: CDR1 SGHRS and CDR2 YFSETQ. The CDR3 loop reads CASSLGLASTNTGELFF. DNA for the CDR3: TGCGCCAGCAGCTTGGGACTAGCGAGTACCAACACCGGGGAGCTGTTTTTT.

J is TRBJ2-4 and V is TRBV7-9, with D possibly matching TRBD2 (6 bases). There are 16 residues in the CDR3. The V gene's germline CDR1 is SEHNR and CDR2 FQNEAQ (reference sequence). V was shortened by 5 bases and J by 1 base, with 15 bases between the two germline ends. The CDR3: CASSKTAGFAKNIQYF. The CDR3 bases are TGTGCCAGCAGCAAGACAGCGGGTTTTGCCAAAAACATTCAGTACTTC.

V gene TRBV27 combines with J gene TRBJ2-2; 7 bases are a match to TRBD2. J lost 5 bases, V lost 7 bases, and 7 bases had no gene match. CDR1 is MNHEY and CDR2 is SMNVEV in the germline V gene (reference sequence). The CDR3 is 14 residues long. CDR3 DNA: TGTGCCAGCAAGGCGGGAGTGGGAACCGGGGAGCTGTTTTTT. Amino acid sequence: CASKAGVGTGELFF.

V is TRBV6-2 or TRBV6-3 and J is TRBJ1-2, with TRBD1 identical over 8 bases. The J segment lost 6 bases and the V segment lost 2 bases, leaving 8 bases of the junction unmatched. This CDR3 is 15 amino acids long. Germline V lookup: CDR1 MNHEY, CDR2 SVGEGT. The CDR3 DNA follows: TGTGCCAGCAGTTACGGTCTTCAGGGGGCAAATGGCTACACCTTC. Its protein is CASSYGLQGANGYTF.

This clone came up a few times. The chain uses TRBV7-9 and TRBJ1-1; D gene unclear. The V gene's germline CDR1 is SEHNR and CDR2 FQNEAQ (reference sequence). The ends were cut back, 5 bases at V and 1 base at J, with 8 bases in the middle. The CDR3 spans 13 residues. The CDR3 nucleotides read TGTGCCAGCAGCCACTCGGAGAACACTGAAGCTTTCTTT. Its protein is CASSHSENTEAFF.

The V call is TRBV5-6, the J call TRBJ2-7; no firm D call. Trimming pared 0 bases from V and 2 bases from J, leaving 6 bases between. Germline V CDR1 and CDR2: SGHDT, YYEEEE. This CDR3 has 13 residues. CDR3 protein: CASSLEFAYEQYF. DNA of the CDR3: TGTGCCAGCAGCTTGGAATTTGCCTACGAGCAGTACTTC.

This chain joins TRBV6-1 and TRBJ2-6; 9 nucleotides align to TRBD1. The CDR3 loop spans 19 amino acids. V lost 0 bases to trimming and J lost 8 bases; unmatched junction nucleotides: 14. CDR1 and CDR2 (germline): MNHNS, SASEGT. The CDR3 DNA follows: TGTGCCAGCAGTGAAGCGCCACAGGGGGCTTCCGGGTGGACCAACGTCCTGACTTTC. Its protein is CASSEAPQGASGWTNVLTF.

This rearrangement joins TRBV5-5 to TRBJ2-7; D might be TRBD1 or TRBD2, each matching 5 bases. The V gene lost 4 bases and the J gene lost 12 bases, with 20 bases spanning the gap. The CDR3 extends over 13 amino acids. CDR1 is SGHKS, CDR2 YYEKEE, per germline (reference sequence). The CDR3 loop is CASSIMDTGDPYF. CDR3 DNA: TGTGCCAGCAGCATCATGGACACCGGGGATCCGTACTTC.

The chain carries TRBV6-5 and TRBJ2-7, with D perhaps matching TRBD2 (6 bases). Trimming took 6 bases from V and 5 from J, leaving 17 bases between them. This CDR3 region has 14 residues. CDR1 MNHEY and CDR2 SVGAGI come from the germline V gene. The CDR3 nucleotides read TGTGCCAGCAGCTCGGCACTAGCTTCACACGAGCAGTACTTC. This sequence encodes CASSSALASHEQYF.

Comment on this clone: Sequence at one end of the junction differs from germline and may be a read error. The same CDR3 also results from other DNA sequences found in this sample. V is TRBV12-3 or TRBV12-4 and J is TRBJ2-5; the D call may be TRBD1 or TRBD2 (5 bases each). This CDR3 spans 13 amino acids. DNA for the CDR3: TGCGCCAGCAAGAGAGGGGTAAACGAGACCCAGTACTTC. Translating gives CASKRGVNETQYF.

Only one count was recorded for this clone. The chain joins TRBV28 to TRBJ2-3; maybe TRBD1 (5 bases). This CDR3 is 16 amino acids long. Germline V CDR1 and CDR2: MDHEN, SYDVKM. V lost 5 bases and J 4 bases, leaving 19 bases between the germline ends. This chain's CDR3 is CASSPPRRMGPDTQYF. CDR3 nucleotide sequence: TGTGCCAGCAGTCCCCCCCGGCGGATGGGGCCAGATACGCAGTATTTT.

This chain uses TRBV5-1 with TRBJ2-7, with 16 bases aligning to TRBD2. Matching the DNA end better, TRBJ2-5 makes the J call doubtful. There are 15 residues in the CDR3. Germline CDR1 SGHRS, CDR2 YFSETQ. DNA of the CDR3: TGCGCCAGCAGCGGGACTAGCGGGAGGGTTGAGACCCAGTACTTC. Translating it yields CASSGTSGRVETQYF.

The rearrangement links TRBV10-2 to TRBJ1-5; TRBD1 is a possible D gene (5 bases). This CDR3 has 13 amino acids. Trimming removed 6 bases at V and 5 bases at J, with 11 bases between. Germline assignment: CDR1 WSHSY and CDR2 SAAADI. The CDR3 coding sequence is TGCGCCAGCAGGGTGGGGGGGGATCAGCCCCAGCATTTT. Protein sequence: CASRVGGDQPQHF.

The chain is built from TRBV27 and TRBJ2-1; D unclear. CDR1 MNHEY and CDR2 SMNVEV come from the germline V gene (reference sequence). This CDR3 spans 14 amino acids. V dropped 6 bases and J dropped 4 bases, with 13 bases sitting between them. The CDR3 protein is CASRGRSLYNEQFF. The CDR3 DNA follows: TGTGCCAGCAGGGGAAGGAGTTTGTACAATGAGCAGTTCTTC.

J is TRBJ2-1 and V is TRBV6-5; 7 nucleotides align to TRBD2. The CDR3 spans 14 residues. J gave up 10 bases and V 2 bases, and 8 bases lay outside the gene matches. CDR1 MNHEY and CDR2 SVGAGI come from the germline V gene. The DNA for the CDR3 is TGTGCCAGCAGTTACCGGAGGGAGGGTACAGAGCAGTTCTTC. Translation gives CASSYRREGTEQFF.

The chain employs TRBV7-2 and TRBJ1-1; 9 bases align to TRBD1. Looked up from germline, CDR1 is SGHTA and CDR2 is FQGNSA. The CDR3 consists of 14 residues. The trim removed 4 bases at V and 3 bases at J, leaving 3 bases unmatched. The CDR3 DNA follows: TGTGCCAGCAGCTCCGACAGGGGGGACACTGAAGCTTTCTTT. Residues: CASSSDRGDTEAFF.